The sequence of this T cell receptor (beta chain) was determined in a study of cytomegalovirus exposure and HLA in healthy donors. Study results and caveats: TCR beta V- and J-gene trimming was later associated with a missense DCLRE1C variant. Presence/absence comparisons presumed near-even sequencing depth among donors.

For this clone: Its antigen is undetermined.

Primers for the PCR totalled 60 Vbeta and 13 Jbeta. Assay used: immunoSEQ multiplex PCR; TCRdb lists only in-frame clones, some missing. Reported are 93,000 or so clones; the ten largest clones contain approximately 3.7%. This receptor was identified in a man in his forties in good health and CMV-seronegative. Sequenced input: PBMCs.

CDR3 sequence reads: CASSEAGTRSETQYF. The DNA for the CDR3 is TGTGCCAGCAGTGAAGCCGGGACTAGGAGTGAGACCCAGTACTTC. This rearrangement joins TRBV6-1 to TRBJ2-5; 8 positions match TRBD2. V was clipped by 0 bases and J by 5 bases; unmatched bases: 5. The V gene's germline CDR1 is MNHNS and CDR2 SASEGT. The CDR3 runs 15 residues.